This TCR beta chain stems from a study of blood T cell repertoires in COVID-19. Original processing notes: Researchers report that nucleated cell counts were estimated from reference gene primer amplification. Here immunoSEQ multiplex PCR was the method, and the copy in TCRdb shows in-frame clones only, minus some. The V and J calls and the clone size are those of that table, but D and trimming were determined from the DNA. The sample contains around 250,000 clones, 80% to 90% of which appear only once. Participants were aged roughly 18 to 90 years, lived in 24 US areas, and enrolled virtually. Cohort placement rested on clinical history that participants reported themselves. The sequence derives from a woman aged 40-49 years who had been exposed to COVID-19. What was sequenced was PBMCs or T cells enriched from blood (not recorded which).

DNA of the CDR3: TGTGCCAGCAGCCCCGGGCAGGGAGGGAACTATGGCTACACCTTC. Amino acid sequence: CASSPGQGGNYGYTF. V is TRBV7-2 and J is TRBJ1-2; D may be TRBD1 (5 bases). V was pared by 5 bases and J by 2 bases, with 15 bases between. CDR3 length: 15 residues. Germline CDR1 reads SGHTA; CDR2 reads FQGNSA.